The 4 T cell receptor beta chains presented below share a single source sample, sequenced in a study of blood T cell repertoires in COVID-19. Assay used: immunoSEQ multiplex PCR; TCRdb lists only in-frame clones, some missing. This sample yields approximately 150,000 clones, of which around 74% are seen a single time; around 8% belongs to the top ten. Sequencing was done on a sample of peripheral blood. These receptors all come from a woman between 55 and 75 years old with COVID-19, enrolled during active disease.

The chain uses TRBV10-3 and TRBJ2-5, with TRBD1 identical over 8 bases. With 6 bases clipped from V and 3 bases from J, the junction kept 9 bases outside the gene matches. In germline, CDR1 is ENHRY, CDR2 SYGVKD. This CDR3 region has 15 residues. The CDR3 sequence: CAISSDRVREETQYF. CDR3 nucleotide sequence: TGTGCCATCAGCTCGGACAGGGTTAGGGAAGAGACCCAGTACTTC.

The chain links TRBV5-6 to TRBJ1-1; tentatively, D is TRBD1 (5 bases). Germline V gene lookup returns CDR1 SGHDT and CDR2 YYEEEE. With 4 bases removed from V and 6 bases from J, the gap between germline ends came to 13 bases. CDR3 length: 13 amino acids. The DNA of the CDR3 is TGTGCCAGCAGCCTGACAGTTACTGCTGAAGCTTTCTTT. Translation: CASSLTVTAEAFF.

V gene TRBV28 combines with J gene TRBJ1-1, with 10 positions matching TRBD1. The V segment lost 6 bases and the J segment 4 bases; nucleotides outside the gene matches: 11. Germline CDR1 reads MDHEN; CDR2 reads SYDVKM. This CDR3 comprises 16 residues. CDR3 sequence: CASSSMGQGSFTEAFF. The CDR3 DNA reads TGTGCCAGCAGCAGTATGGGACAGGGGTCTTTCACTGAAGCTTTCTTT. The variable domain in full, with the rest retrieved from reference TRBV28 and TRBJ1-1, is DVKVTQSSRYLVKRTGEKVFLECVQDMDHENMFWYRQDPGLGLRLIYFSYDVKMKEKGDIPEGYSVSREKKERFSLILESASTNQTSMYLCASSSMGQGSFTEAFFGQGTRLTVV.

The genes are TRBV18 and TRBJ1-1, with D tentatively TRBD1 (6 bases). The length of the CDR3 is 16 residues. V lost 3 bases to trimming and J lost 4 bases, with 18 bases between them. CDR1 KGHSH and CDR2 LQKENI come from the germline V gene. The DNA of the CDR3 is TGTGCCAGCTCACCGGGGGTTGACAGGACGGGCACTGAAGCTTTCTTT. This gives the protein CASSPGVDRTGTEAFF.